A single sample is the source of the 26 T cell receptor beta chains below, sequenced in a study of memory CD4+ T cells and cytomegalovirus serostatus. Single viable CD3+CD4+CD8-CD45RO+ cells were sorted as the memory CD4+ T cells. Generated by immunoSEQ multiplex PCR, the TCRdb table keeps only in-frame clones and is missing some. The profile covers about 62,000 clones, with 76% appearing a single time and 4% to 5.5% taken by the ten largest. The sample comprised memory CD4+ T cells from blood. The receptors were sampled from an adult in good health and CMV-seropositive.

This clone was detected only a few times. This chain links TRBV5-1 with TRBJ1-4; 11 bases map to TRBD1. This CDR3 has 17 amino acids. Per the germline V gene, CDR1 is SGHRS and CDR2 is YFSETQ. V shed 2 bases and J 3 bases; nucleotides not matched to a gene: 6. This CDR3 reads CASSFTPGQGANEKLFF. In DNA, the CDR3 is TGCGCCAGCAGCTTTACGCCGGGACAGGGGGCTAATGAAAAACTGTTTTTT.

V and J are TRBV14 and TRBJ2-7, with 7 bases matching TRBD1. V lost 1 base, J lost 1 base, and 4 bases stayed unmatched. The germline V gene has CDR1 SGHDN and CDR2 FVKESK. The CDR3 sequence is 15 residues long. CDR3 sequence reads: CASSQGQGVSYEQYF. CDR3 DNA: TGTGCCAGCAGCCAAGGGCAGGGGGTATCCTACGAGCAGTACTTC.

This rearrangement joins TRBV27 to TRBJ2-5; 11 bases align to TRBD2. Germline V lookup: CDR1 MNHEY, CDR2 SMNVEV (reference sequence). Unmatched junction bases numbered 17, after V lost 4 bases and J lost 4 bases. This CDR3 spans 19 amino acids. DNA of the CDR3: TGTGCCAGCAGTTCCATGACCCCAGGGCTAGCGGGAGGAGGAGAGACCCAGTACTTC. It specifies CASSSMTPGLAGGGETQYF.

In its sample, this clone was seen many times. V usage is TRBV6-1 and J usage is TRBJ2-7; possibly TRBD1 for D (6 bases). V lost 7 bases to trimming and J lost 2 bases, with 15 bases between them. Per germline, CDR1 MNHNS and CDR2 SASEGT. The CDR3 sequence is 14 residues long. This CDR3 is CASILWGPPYEQYF. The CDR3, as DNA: TGTGCCAGCATCCTATGGGGGCCGCCCTACGAGCAGTACTTC.

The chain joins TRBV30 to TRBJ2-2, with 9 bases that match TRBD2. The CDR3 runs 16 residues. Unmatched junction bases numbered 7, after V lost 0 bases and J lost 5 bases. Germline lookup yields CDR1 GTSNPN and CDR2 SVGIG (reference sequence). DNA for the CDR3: TGTGCCTGGAGTGTAGGACGCGGGAGGGGGACCGGGGAGCTGTTTTTT. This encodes CAWSVGRGRGTGELFF.

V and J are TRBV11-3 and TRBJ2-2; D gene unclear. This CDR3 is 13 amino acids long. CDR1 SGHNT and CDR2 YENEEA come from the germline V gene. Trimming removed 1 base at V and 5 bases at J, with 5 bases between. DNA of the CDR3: TGTGCCAGCAGCTTAGCAGTTACCGGGGAGCTGTTTTTT. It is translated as CASSLAVTGELFF.

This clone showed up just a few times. The CDR3 DNA sequence: TGTGCCAGCAGCTACAGGGGGCCTAGTAATTCACCCCTCCACTTT. Amino acids: CASSYRGPSNSPLHF. V gene TRBV2 combines with J gene TRBJ1-6, with 9 bases lining up with TRBD1. The CDR3 has 15 amino acids. The V gene end was trimmed by 6 bases and the J gene end by 6 bases; junction bases not matched to a gene: 6. The germline V gene has CDR1 SNHLY and CDR2 FYNNEI. Full variable domain (missing parts from reference TRBV2 and TRBJ1-6): EPEVTQTPSHQVTQMGQEVILRCVPISNHLYFYWYRQILGQKVEFLVSFYNNEISEKSEIFDDQFSVERPDGSNFTLKIRSTKLEDSAMYFCASSYRGPSNSPLHFGNGTRLTVT.

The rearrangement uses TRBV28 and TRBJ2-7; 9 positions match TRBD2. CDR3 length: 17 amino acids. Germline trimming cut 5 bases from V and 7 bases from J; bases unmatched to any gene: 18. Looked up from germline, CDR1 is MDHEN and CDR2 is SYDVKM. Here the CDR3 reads CASSPLGRRGGRTEQYF. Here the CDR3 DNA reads TGTGCCAGCAGTCCCCTCGGGCGGCGGGGGGGCCGTACGGAGCAGTACTTC.

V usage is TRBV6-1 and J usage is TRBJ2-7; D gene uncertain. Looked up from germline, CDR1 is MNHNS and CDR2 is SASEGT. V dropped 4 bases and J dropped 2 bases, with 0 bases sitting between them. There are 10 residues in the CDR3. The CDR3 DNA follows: TGTGCCAGCAGTGCCTACGAGCAGTACTTC. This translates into CASSAYEQYF.

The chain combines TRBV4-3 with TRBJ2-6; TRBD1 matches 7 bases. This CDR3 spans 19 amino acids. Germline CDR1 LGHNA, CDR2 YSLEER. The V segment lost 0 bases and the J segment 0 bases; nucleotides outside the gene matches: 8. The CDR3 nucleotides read TGCGCCAGCAGCCAAGAACCGGGACAGTTGTACTCTGGGGCCAACGTCCTGACTTTC. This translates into CASSQEPGQLYSGANVLTF.

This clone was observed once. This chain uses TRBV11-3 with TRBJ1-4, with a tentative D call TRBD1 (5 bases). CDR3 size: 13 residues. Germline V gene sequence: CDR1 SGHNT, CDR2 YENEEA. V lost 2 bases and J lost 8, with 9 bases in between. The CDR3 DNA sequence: TGTGCCAGCAGCTTAAGCCGGGGGGAAAAACTGTTTTTT. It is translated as CASSLSRGEKLFF.

The CDR3 region has the DNA TGTGCCAGCAGCTCCCCCAGTAGCGCCTCCTACAATGAGCAGTTCTTC. Encoded protein: CASSSPSSASYNEQFF. This chain uses TRBV28 with TRBJ2-1; weak D call: TRBD2 (5 bases). The CDR3 is made up of 16 amino acids. V was cut by 6 bases and J by 0 bases, with 15 bases left in between. Germline V CDR1 and CDR2: MDHEN, SYDVKM.

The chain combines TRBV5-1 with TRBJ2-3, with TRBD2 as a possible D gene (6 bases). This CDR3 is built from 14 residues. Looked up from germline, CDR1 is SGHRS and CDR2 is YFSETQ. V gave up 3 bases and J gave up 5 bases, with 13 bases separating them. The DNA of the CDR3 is TGCGCCAGCAGCTCTAGCGTCCCTCGAGATACGCAGTATTTT. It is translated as CASSSSVPRDTQYF.

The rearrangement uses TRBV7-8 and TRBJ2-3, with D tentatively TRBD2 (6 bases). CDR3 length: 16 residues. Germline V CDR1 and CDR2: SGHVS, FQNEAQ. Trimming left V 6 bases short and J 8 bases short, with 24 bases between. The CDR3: CASSSLPGEPSATQYF. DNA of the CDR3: TGTGCCAGCAGTTCACTTCCGGGGGAGCCCTCCGCTACGCAGTATTTT.

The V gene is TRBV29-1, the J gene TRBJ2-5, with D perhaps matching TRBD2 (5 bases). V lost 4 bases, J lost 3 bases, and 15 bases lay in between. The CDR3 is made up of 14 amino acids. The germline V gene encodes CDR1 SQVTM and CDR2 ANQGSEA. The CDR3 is CSVGTLADKETQYF. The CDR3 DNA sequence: TGCAGCGTTGGAACCCTAGCCGATAAAGAGACCCAGTACTTC.

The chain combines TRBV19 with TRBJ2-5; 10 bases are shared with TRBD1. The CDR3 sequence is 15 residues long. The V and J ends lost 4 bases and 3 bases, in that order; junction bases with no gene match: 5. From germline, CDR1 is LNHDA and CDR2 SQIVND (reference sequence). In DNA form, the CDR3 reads TGTGCCAGTAGTACCCGACAGGGGGCGGAAGAGACCCAGTACTTC. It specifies CASSTRQGAEETQYF.

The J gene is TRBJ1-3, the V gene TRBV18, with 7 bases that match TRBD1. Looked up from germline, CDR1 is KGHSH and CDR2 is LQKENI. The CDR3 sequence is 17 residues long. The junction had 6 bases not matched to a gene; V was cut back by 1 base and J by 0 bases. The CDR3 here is CASSPRGTESSGNTIYF. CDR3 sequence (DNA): TGTGCCAGCTCACCACGAGGGACAGAGAGCTCTGGAAACACCATATATTTT.

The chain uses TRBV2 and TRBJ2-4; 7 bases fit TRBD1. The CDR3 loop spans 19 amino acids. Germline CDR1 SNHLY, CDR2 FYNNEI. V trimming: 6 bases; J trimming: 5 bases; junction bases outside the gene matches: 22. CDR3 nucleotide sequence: TGTGCCAGCAGGGTGGACAGGTCGGCTACCTACTTCGGCCAAAACATTCAGTACTTC. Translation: CASRVDRSATYFGQNIQYF.

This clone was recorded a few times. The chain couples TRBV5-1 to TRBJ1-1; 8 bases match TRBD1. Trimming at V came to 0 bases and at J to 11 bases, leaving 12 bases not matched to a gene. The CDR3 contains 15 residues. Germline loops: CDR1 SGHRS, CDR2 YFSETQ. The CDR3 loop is CASSLEDRGRGAAFF. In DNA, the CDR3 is TGCGCCAGCAGCTTGGAAGACAGGGGAAGGGGGGCCGCTTTCTTT.

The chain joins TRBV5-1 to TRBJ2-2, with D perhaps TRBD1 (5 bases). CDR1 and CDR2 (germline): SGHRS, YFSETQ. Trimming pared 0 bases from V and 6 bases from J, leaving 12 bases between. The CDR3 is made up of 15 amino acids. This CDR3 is CASSLEGYHPGELFF. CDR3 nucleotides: TGCGCCAGCAGCTTGGAGGGGTATCATCCCGGGGAGCTGTTTTTT. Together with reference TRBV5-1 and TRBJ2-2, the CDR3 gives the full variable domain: KAGVTQTPRYLIKTRGQQVTLSCSPISGHRSVSWYQQTPGQGLQFLFEYFSETQRNKGNFPGRFSGRQFSNSRSEMNVSTLELGDSALYLCASSLEGYHPGELFFGEGSRLTVL.

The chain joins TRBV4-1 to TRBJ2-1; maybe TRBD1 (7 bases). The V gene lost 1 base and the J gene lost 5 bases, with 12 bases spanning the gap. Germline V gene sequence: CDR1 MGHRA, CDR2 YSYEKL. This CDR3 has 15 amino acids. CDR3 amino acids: CASSQGARGDNEQFF. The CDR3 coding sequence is TGCGCCAGCAGCCAAGGGGCCAGGGGGGACAATGAGCAGTTCTTC.

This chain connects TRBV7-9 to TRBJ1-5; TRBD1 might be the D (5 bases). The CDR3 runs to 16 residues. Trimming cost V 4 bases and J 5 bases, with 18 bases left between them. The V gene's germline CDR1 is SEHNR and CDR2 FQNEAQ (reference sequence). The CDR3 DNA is TGTGCCAGCAGCTCAAACTACGGCGGGACGGATCAGCCCCAGCATTTT. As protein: CASSSNYGGTDQPQHF. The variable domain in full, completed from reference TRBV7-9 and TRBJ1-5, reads DTGVSQNPRHKITKRGQNVTFRCDPISEHNRLYWYRQTLGQGPEFLTYFQNEAQLEKSRLLSDRFSAERPKGSFSTLEIQRTEQGDSAMYLCASSSNYGGTDQPQHFGDGTRLSIL.

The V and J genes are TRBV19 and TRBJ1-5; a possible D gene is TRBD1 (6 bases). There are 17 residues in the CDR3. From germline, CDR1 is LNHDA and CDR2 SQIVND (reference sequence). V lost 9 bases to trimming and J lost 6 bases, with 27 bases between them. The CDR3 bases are TGTGCCAGCAGGATGGGAGGGGGAGTCGGAGAGAGTCAGCCCCAGCATTTT. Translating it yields CASRMGGGVGESQPQHF.

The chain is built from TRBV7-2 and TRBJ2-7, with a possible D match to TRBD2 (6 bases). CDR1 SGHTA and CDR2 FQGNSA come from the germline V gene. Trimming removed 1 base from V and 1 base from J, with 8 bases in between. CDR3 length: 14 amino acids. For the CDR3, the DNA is TGTGCCAGCAGCTTAGACGCGGGGTCCTACGAGCAGTACTTC. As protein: CASSLDAGSYEQYF.

The CDR3, as DNA: TGCGCCAGCAGTCTGATAGCGAACACTGAAGCTTTCTTT. Residues: CASSLIANTEAFF. This chain links TRBV10-2 with TRBJ1-1; D gene ambiguous. The V gene lost 5 bases and the J gene lost 1 base, with 8 bases spanning the gap. The V gene's germline CDR1 is WSHSY and CDR2 SAAADI. This CDR3 is built from 13 residues.

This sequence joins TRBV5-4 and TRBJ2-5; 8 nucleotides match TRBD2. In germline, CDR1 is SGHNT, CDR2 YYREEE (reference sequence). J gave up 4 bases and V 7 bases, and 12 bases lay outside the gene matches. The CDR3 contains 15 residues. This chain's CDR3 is CASGRYSGGVETQYF. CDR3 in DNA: TGTGCCAGCGGACGGTACTCCGGGGGGGTAGAGACCCAGTACTTC.